Listed below are T cell receptor beta chains from one sample, sequenced in a study of T cells in tuberculosis. Method: immunoSEQ multiplex PCR; TCRdb's copy keeps in-frame clones and lacks some. Altogether about 53,000 clones are present, over 90% being singletons, with the ten largest covering about 1.5%. The sample was PBMCs, taken at tuberculosis diagnosis. These receptor sequences come from an adult with tuberculosis. Both conserved end residues are part of each CDR3. D genes are given only for firm matches. Expanded clones are given a class, and other clones once, few, many or no size at all.

NA	TRBV28	NA	TRBJ2-7	CASSFVGGAKDEQYF	TGTGCCAGCAGTTTCGTGGGGGGGGCGAAGGACGAGCAGTACTTC
NA	TRBV5-1	TRBD1	TRBJ1-1	CASSFRGVGTEAFF	TGCGCCAGCAGCTTCAGGGGGGTAGGGACTGAAGCTTTCTTT
NA	TRBV7-8	NA	TRBJ1-5	CASSPLRRQRDDQPQHF	TGTGCCAGCAGCCCCCTGCGTAGACAGCGAGATGATCAGCCCCAGCATTTT
NA	TRBV28	TRBD1	TRBJ1-1	CASSLKAFRQGHTEAFF	TGTGCCAGCAGTTTAAAAGCATTTAGACAGGGTCACACTGAAGCTTTCTTT
NA	TRBV7-2	TRBD1	TRBJ2-3	CASSFDRGDTQYF	TGTGCCAGCAGCTTCGACAGGGGTGATACGCAGTATTTT
NA	TRBV19	NA	TRBJ1-6	CASSITGEGNSPLHF	TGTGCCAGTAGTATTACAGGCGAAGGAAATTCACCCCTCCACTTT
once	TRBV11-3	TRBD2	TRBJ2-5	CASSSGQPGLAGLETQYF	TGTGCCAGCAGCTCCGGCCAGCCCGGACTAGCGGGATTAGAGACCCAGTACTTC
NA	TRBV5-8	NA	TRBJ2-1	CASSAAIGAGDNEQFF	TGTGCCAGCAGCGCCGCAATTGGCGCCGGGGACAATGAGCAGTTCTTC
NA	TRBV7-9	NA	TRBJ2-7	CAGQDSYEQYF	TGTGCCGGCCAAGACTCCTACGAGCAGTACTTC
NA	TRBV14	TRBD1	TRBJ1-4	CASSQMGQQNEKLFF	TGTGCCAGCAGCCAGATGGGACAGCAAAATGAAAAACTGTTTTTT
NA	TRBV11-2	NA	TRBJ2-3	CASSFWAGTDTQYF	TGTGCCAGCAGCTTCTGGGCAGGCACAGATACGCAGTATTTT
NA	TRBV7-2	NA	TRBJ2-7	CASSANSYEQYF	TGTGCCAGCAGCGCGAACAGCTACGAGCAGTACTTC
once	TRBV9	NA	TRBJ2-2	CASSLLSIDGELFF	TGTGCCAGCAGCCTCCTAAGCATTGACGGGGAGCTGTTTTTT
NA	TRBV5-4	TRBD1	TRBJ1-2	CASRTGTGFNYGYTF	TGTGCCAGCAGGACCGGGACAGGGTTTAACTATGGCTACACCTTC
NA	TRBV6-1	TRBD1	TRBJ1-5	CASSEVRDRGQPQHF	TGTGCCAGCAGTGAAGTTCGAGACAGGGGACAGCCCCAGCATTTT
NA	TRBV20-1	NA	TRBJ2-3	CSAWGSGTQYF	TGCAGTGCTTGGGGCTCGGGTACGCAGTATTTT